These 20 T cell receptor beta chains originate from one sample sequenced in a study of cytomegalovirus exposure and HLA in healthy donors. The PCR employed 60 Vbeta primers together with 13 Jbeta primers. Only in-frame clones appear in the TCRdb table, and some are missing; sequencing was by immunoSEQ multiplex PCR. Here the sample spans approximately 180,000 clones, about four fifths being singletons. The sample comprised PBMCs. These TCRs come from a woman aged 18 to 35 in good health and CMV-seronegative.

This chain joins TRBV30 and TRBJ1-1, with unresolved D. Germline values: CDR1 GTSNPN, CDR2 SVGIG (reference sequence). V gave up 2 bases and J gave up 4 bases, with 11 bases separating them. CDR3 length equals 13 residues. In nucleotides, the CDR3 is TGTGCCTGGAGTCCACACCGGGGCACTGAAGCTTTCTTT. Its protein is CAWSPHRGTEAFF.

This clone occurred a few times. This chain connects TRBV5-6 to TRBJ1-1, with D hard to call. This CDR3 spans 15 amino acids. V was trimmed by 5 bases and J by 3 bases, leaving 17 bases between them. Germline V gene sequence: CDR1 SGHDT, CDR2 YYEEEE. The CDR3 spells CASSPRGYRDTEAFF. In nucleotides, the CDR3 is TGTGCCAGCAGTCCCCGGGGATATAGGGACACTGAAGCTTTCTTT. Full variable domain (rest looked up from reference TRBV5-6 and TRBJ1-1): DAGVTQSPTHLIKTRGQQVTLRCSPKSGHDTVSWYQQALGQGPQFIFQYYEEEERQRGNFPDRFSGHQFPNYSSELNVNALLLGDSALYLCASSPRGYRDTEAFFGQGTRLTVV.

CDR3 residues: CASSLGQGADTQYF. Written as DNA, the CDR3 is TGTGCCAGCAGTTTAGGACAGGGGGCAGATACGCAGTATTTT. V and J are TRBV28 and TRBJ2-3; 10 nucleotides align to TRBD1. This CDR3 is built from 14 residues. Trimming at V came to 2 bases and at J to 4 bases, leaving 0 bases not matched to a gene. Looked up from germline, CDR1 is MDHEN and CDR2 is SYDVKM.

The chain uses TRBV15 and TRBJ1-2; D gene ambiguous. The CDR3 is made up of 15 amino acids. Germline V gene lookup returns CDR1 LNHNV and CDR2 YYDKDF (reference sequence). Trimming stripped 4 bases from V and 4 bases from J, with 16 bases between. The DNA for the CDR3 is TGTGCCACCAGCAATTCGAGAGGTGTCGGCTATGGCTACACCTTC. Amino acids: CATSNSRGVGYGYTF.

The chain links TRBV19 to TRBJ2-3, with D possibly TRBD1 on 5 matching bases. Germline CDR1 reads LNHDA; CDR2 reads SQIVND (reference sequence). Trimming removed 5 bases at V and 0 bases at J, with 9 bases between. The CDR3 totals 14 residues. CDR3 in amino acids: CASSPTVSTDTQYF. The CDR3 nucleotides read TGTGCCAGTAGTCCGACAGTTAGCACAGATACGCAGTATTTT.

For this clone: The final CDR3 position lacks the conserved phenylalanine or tryptophan, pointing to a likely read error. V and J are TRBV4-3 and TRBJ1-2, with 7 nucleotides matching TRBD1. The CDR3 contains 20 residues. J gave up 4 bases and V 0 bases, and 20 bases lay outside the gene matches. The germline CDR1 and CDR2 sequences are LGHNA and YSLEER. The CDR3 region has the DNA TGCGCCAGCAGCCAAGATGGGTATGGGTACTTGACAGGGCGCACCTATGGCTACACCCTC. Translation: CASSQDGYGYLTGRTYGYTL.

The V and J genes are TRBV6-6 and TRBJ2-2; the match to TRBD2 covers 10 bases. The germline gives CDR1 MNHNY, CDR2 SVGAGI (reference sequence). Germline trimming cut 5 bases from V and 4 bases from J; bases unmatched to any gene: 4. The CDR3 runs to 15 residues. The CDR3 DNA reads as TGTGCCAGCAGTCCCAGCGGGAGGGCCACCGGGGAGCTGTTTTTT. Its translation is CASSPSGRATGELFF.

In regard to this clone: At one of its ends the junction is not consistent with the germline gene, which may arise from a read error. J is TRBJ1-1 and V is TRBV4-2; TRBD1 matches at 9 bases. Germline values: CDR1 LGHNA, CDR2 YNFKEQ. The CDR3 loop spans 15 amino acids. CDR3 sequence: CASSPRDRVNPEAFF. The CDR3 nucleotides are TGTGCCAGCAGCCCCCGGGACAGGGTGAACCCTGAAGCTTTCTTT.

This chain connects TRBV29-1 to TRBJ2-7; D might be TRBD2 (6 bases). The CDR3 runs to 12 residues. V shed 5 bases and J shed 3 bases, with 11 bases lying between them. CDR1 and CDR2 (germline): SQVTM, ANQGSEA. CDR3 amino acids: CSVWGLGYEQYF. DNA of the CDR3: TGCAGCGTTTGGGGACTCGGCTACGAGCAGTACTTC.

The rearrangement links TRBV5-1 to TRBJ2-3, with TRBD1 identical over 8 bases. There are 17 residues in the CDR3. The J segment lost 5 bases and the V segment lost 1 base, leaving 12 bases of the junction unmatched. CDR1 SGHRS and CDR2 YFSETQ come from the germline V gene. The CDR3 loop is CASSLRQGSPSGDTQYF. In DNA, the CDR3 is TGCGCCAGCAGCTTGAGACAGGGGTCCCCCTCAGGAGATACGCAGTATTTT.

V and J are TRBV4-3 and TRBJ1-1; tentatively, D is TRBD1 (5 bases). V lost 0 bases to trimming and J lost 3 bases, with 11 bases between them. This CDR3 is built from 15 residues. Germline CDR1 LGHNA, CDR2 YSLEER. As DNA, the CDR3 is TGCGCCAGCAGCCAAGATTCAGGGTGGGACACTGAAGCTTTCTTT. Translated, it gives CASSQDSGWDTEAFF.

CDR3 in amino acids: CASSYGQGLTFF. CDR3 DNA: TGTGCCAGCAGTTATGGACAGGGTCTAACTTTCTTT. The rearrangement joins TRBV7-9 to TRBJ1-1, with 8 bases fitting TRBD1. V gave up 6 bases and J gave up 12 bases; unmatched junction bases: 9. Germline V lookup: CDR1 SEHNR, CDR2 FQNEAQ (reference sequence). The CDR3 has 12 residues.

The chain couples TRBV2 to TRBJ2-2; 7 bases fit TRBD2. The CDR3 runs 16 residues. Germline values: CDR1 SNHLY, CDR2 FYNNEI. J gave up 3 bases and V 3 bases, and 7 bases lay outside the gene matches. The CDR3 nucleotides are TGTGCCAGCAGTGACTGGGGGGGGTTTGACACCGGGGAGCTGTTTTTT. Translating gives CASSDWGGFDTGELFF.

The table lists this clone with a count of one. This chain uses TRBV7-2 with TRBJ2-3, with D possibly TRBD2 on 5 matching bases. The germline CDR1 and CDR2 sequences are SGHTA and FQGNSA. Trimming stripped 0 bases from V and 4 bases from J, with 8 bases between. CDR3 length: 14 residues. CDR3 nucleotide sequence: TGTGCCAGCAGCTTAGCGGGAGCCCCAGATACGCAGTATTTT. Translated, it gives CASSLAGAPDTQYF.

The chain uses TRBV7-2 and TRBJ1-2, with 7 bases fitting TRBD1. Germline-derived CDR1 and CDR2 are SGHTA and FQGNSA. The CDR3 loop spans 16 amino acids. V was clipped by 1 base and J by 0 bases; unmatched bases: 5. The CDR3 coding sequence is TGTGCCAGCAGCTTAGTGGGGACAGCTCCTAACTATGGCTACACCTTC. Translating gives CASSLVGTAPNYGYTF.

V gene TRBV6-1 combines with J gene TRBJ2-7; perhaps TRBD2 as D (5 bases). Trimming stripped 5 bases from V and 2 bases from J, with 13 bases between. This CDR3 is 14 amino acids long. Germline CDR1 and CDR2: MNHNS and SASEGT. The CDR3 nucleotides read TGTGCCAGCAGTTTACGGTCGGGGACCTACGAGCAGTACTTC. As protein: CASSLRSGTYEQYF.

The chain joins TRBV7-9 to TRBJ2-6; maybe TRBD1 (5 bases). Germline V CDR1 and CDR2: SEHNR, FQNEAQ (reference sequence). The CDR3 loop spans 16 amino acids. The V gene lost 0 bases and the J gene lost 1 base, with 7 bases spanning the gap. This CDR3 reads CASSLAQGSGANVLTF. The CDR3 coding sequence is TGTGCCAGCAGCTTAGCGCAGGGATCTGGGGCCAACGTCCTGACTTTC.

The chain couples TRBV6-4 to TRBJ2-7, with TRBD2 matching over 7 bases. The CDR3 is made up of 14 amino acids. The germline V gene encodes CDR1 MRHNA and CDR2 SNTAGT. The junction had 8 bases not matched to a gene; V was cut back by 4 bases and J by 5 bases. The CDR3 region has the DNA TGTGCCAGCAGTGCGGGGAGGGCGGAGGACGAGCAGTACGTC. As protein: CASSAGRAEDEQYV.

The chain couples TRBV7-9 to TRBJ1-4; 7 bases map to TRBD1. In germline, CDR1 is SEHNR, CDR2 FQNEAQ (reference sequence). J lost 4 bases, V lost 4 bases, and 12 bases had no gene match. CDR3 length equals 17 residues. The CDR3 protein is CASSSRDSGSLNEKLFF. The CDR3 region has the DNA TGTGCCAGCAGCTCTAGGGACAGCGGGAGTCTTAATGAAAAACTGTTTTTT.

V gene TRBV7-9 combines with J gene TRBJ1-1; TRBD1 is a possible D gene (6 bases). The CDR3 contains 14 residues. V was clipped by 6 bases and J by 2 bases, with 13 bases between them. The germline V gene has CDR1 SEHNR and CDR2 FQNEAQ (reference sequence). The CDR3, as DNA: TGTGCCAGCAGAACGGGACATCTCAACACTGAAGCTTTCTTT. Translated, it gives CASRTGHLNTEAFF.